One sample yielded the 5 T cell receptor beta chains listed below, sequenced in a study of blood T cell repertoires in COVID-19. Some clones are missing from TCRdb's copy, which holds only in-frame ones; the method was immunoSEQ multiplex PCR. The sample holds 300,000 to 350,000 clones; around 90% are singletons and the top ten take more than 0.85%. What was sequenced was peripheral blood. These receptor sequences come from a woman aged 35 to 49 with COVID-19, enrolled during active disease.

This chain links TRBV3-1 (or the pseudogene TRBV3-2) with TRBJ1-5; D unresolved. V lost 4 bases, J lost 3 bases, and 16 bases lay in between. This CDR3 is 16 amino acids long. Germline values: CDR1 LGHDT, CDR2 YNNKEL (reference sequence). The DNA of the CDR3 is TGTGCCAGCAGCCCCGGGTCAGAGAATCTCAATCAGCCCCAGCATTTT. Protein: CASSPGSENLNQPQHF.

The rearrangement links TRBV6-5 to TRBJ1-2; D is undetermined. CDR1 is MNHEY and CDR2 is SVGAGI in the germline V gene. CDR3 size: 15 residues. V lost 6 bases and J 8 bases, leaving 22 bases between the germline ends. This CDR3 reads CASSTSLPSLEGYTF. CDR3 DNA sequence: TGTGCCAGCAGCACCTCTCTGCCTTCTTTGGAGGGCTACACCTTC.

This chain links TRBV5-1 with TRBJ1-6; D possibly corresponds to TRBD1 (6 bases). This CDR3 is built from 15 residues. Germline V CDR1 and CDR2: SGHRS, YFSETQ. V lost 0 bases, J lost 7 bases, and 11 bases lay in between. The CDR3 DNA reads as TGCGCCAGCAGCTTGGTGGCAGGGGACAATTCACCCCTCCACTTT. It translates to CASSLVAGDNSPLHF.

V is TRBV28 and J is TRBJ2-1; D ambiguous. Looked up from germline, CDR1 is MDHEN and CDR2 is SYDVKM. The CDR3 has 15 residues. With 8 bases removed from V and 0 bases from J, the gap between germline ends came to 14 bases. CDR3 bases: TGTGCCAGCGCTGAAAGTAGGAGCTCCTACAATGAGCAGTTCTTC. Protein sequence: CASAESRSSYNEQFF.

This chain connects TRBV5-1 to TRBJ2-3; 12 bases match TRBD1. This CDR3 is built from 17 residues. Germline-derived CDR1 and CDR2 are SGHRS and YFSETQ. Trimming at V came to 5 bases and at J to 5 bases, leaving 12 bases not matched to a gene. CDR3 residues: CASRFPPGQGAIDTQYF. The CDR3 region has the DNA TGCGCCAGCAGATTCCCACCGGGACAGGGGGCTATAGATACGCAGTATTTT.